This note documents a single TCR beta chain sequence. This sample was included in a study of control samples from healthy donors and cancer patients. Only in-frame clones appear in the TCRdb table, and some are missing; sequencing was by immunoSEQ multiplex PCR. Found here are about 130,000 clones, approximately 92% of them singletons; the top ten hold approximately 2.2%. The CDR3 loop spans 17 amino acids. Trimming at V came to 5 bases and at J to 1 base, leaving 6 bases not matched to a gene. Germline V gene data show CDR1 as MNHEY and CDR2 as SMNVEV (reference sequence). V is TRBV27 and J is TRBJ2-1; 12 bases match TRBD2. The TCR sequence derives from a woman between 45 and 60 years old in good health. Specimen: blood. The CDR3 loop is CASSPRLAGASYNEQFF. DNA of the CDR3: TGTGCCAGCAGTCCACGACTAGCGGGAGCATCCTACAATGAGCAGTTCTTC.